The clone carrying this T cell receptor beta chain was seen only once. The record originates from a study of multiple sclerosis patients with progressive multifocal leukoencephalopathy. V trimming: 6 bases; J trimming: 4 bases; junction bases outside the gene matches: 8. CDR3 length: 14 residues. Germline assignment: CDR1 MNHNS and CDR2 SASEGT. Some clones are missing from TCRdb's copy, which holds only in-frame ones; the method was immunoSEQ multiplex PCR. The sample shows about 32,000 clones, roughly 90% of them seen only once. Documented time point: time of PML onset. PML in natalizumab-treated patients developed after between roughly 16 and 60 months of natalizumab therapy.

The material sequenced was PBMCs, taken from a patient treated with natalizumab. The chain has TRBV6-1 and TRBJ1-2; the match to TRBD1 covers 7 bases. This sequence was found in a middle-aged woman with progressive multifocal leukoencephalopathy. The CDR3 reads CASSRQGGRYGYTF. Here the CDR3 DNA reads TGTGCCAGCAGCCGACAGGGAGGTCGCTATGGCTACACCTTC.